This T cell receptor (beta chain) was identified during a study of shared clonotypes between healthy human individuals. Study-wide results and limits: Sorted-subset sequencing, rarefaction showed, was incomplete despite large depth. When naive CD4 clonotypes were compared across a handful of donors, around 5% were shared.

In regard to this clone: Its target is not known.

Method: immunoSEQ multiplex PCR; TCRdb's copy keeps in-frame clones and lacks some. The data contain about 2.1 million clones, over 85% of them singletons. The naive CD8 fraction comprised CD45RO-negative cells positively selected for CCR7 and excluded terminally differentiated effector memory CD45RA+ cells. The TCR originated in a man between 18 and 35 years old in good health. Some clones in this sample may be carry-over from other donors' samples. The specimen sequenced was naive CD8+ T cells from PBMCs.

In nucleotides, the CDR3 is TGCGCCAGCAGCTCCTTACTAGCGGGAAGAGAGACCCAGTACTTC. It translates to CASSSLLAGRETQYF. V usage is TRBV5-1 and J usage is TRBJ2-5; 10 nucleotides match TRBD2. The CDR3 has 15 amino acids. Germline CDR1 reads SGHRS; CDR2 reads YFSETQ. The junction had 6 bases not matched to a gene; V was cut back by 3 bases and J by 4 bases.